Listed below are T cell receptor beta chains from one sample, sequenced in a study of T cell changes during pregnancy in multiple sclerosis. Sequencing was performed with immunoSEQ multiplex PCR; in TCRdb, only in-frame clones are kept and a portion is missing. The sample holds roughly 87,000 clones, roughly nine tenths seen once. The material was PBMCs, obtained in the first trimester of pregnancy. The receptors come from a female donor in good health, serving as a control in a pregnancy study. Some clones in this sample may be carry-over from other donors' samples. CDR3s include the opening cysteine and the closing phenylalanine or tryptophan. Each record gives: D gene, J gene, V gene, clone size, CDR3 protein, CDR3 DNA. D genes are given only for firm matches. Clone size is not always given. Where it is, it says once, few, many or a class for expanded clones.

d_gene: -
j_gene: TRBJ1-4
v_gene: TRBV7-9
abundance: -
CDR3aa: CASSGSISNEKLFF
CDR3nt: TGTGCCAGCAGCGGCTCGATCTCTAATGAAAAACTGTTTTTT

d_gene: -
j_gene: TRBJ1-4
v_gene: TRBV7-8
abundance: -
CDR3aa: CASSLGSAGEKLFF
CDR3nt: TGTGCCAGCAGCTTAGGGTCGGCGGGGGAAAAACTGTTTTTT

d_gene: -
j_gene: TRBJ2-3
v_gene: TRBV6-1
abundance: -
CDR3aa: CASSDQGSDTQYF
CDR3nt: TGTGCCAGCAGTGACCAGGGTTCAGATACGCAGTATTTT

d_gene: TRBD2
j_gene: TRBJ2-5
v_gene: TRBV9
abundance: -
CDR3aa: CASSVREGETQYF
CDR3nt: TGTGCCAGCAGCGTGAGGGAGGGAGAGACCCAGTACTTC

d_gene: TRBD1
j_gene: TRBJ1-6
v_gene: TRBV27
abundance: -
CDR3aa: CASSAGTGSSYNSPLHF
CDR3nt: TGTGCCAGCAGCGCCGGGACAGGGAGCTCCTATAATTCACCCCTCCACTTT

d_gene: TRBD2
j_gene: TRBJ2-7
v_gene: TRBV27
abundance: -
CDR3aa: CASSLSLAGAYEQYF
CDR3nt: TGTGCCAGCAGTTTATCACTAGCGGGAGCCTACGAGCAGTACTTC

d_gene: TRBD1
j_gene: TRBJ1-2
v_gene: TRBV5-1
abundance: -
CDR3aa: CASSWGDSLADGYGYTF
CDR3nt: TGCGCCAGCAGCTGGGGGGACAGCTTAGCCGACGGCTATGGCTACACCTTC

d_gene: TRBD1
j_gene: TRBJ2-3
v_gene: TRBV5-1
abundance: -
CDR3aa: CASSERRGQKTQYF
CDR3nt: TGCGCCAGCAGCGAGCGCAGGGGGCAGAAGACGCAGTATTTT

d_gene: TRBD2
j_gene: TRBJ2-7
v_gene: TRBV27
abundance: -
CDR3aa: CASSLRTSGTYEQYF
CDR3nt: TGTGCCAGCAGTTTACGGACTAGCGGAACCTACGAGCAGTACTTC

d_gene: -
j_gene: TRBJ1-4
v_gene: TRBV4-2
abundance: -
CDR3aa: CASSQEKGGNEKLFF
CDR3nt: TGTGCCAGCAGCCAAGAAAAGGGAGGGAATGAAAAACTGTTTTTT

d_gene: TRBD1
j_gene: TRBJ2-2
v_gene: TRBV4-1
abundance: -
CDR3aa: CASSQEGDRFTGELFF
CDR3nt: TGCGCCAGCAGCCAAGAGGGGGACAGGTTCACCGGGGAGCTGTTTTTT

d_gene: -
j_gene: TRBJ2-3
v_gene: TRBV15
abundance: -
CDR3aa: CATSRPLTDTQYF
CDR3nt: TGTGCCACCAGCAGGCCACTCACAGATACGCAGTATTTT

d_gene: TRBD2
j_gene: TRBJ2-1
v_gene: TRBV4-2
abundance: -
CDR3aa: CASSQEVGLAGNNEQFF
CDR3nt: TGTGCCAGCAGCCAAGAAGTTGGTCTAGCGGGCAACAATGAGCAGTTCTTC

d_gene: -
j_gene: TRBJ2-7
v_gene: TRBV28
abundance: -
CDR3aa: CASSLPAYEQYF
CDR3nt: TGTGCCAGCAGTTTACCAGCCTACGAGCAGTACTTC

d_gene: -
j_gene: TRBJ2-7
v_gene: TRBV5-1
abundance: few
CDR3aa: CASSSDPGTTYEQYF
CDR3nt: TGCGCCAGCAGCTCGGACCCAGGGACAACCTACGAGCAGTACTTC

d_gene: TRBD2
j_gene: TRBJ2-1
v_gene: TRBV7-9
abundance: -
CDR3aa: CASSLGTSGNEQFF
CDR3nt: TGTGCCAGCAGCTTAGGGACTAGCGGCAATGAGCAGTTCTTC

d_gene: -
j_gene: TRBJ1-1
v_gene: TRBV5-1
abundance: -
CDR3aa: CASSFSVNTEAFF
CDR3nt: TGCGCCAGCAGCTTTTCCGTGAACACTGAAGCTTTCTTT

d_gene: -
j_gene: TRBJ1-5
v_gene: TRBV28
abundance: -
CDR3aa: CASSLASRGGQPQHF
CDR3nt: TGTGCCAGCAGTTTAGCGTCAAGGGGGGGTCAGCCCCAGCATTTT

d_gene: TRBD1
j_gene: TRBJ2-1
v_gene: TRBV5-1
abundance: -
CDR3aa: CASSTRQGAAGEQFF
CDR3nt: TGCGCCAGCAGCACCCGACAGGGGGCAGCGGGAGAGCAGTTCTTC

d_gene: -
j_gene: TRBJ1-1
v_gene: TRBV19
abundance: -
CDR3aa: CASSIPGESTEAFF
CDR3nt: TGTGCCAGTAGTATCCCGGGGGAGAGCACTGAAGCTTTCTTT

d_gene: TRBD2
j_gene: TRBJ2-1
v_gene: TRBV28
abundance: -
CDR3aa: CASSRGLAGGTYNTMNGQFF
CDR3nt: TGTGCCAGCAGCCGAGGTCTAGCGGGAGGAACTTACAATACAATGAATGGGCAGTTCTTC

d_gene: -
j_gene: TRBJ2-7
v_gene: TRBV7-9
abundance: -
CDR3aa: CASSYPRTGAYEQYF
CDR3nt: TGTGCCAGCAGCTACCCGAGGACGGGAGCTTACGAGCAGTACTTC